This is a list of T cell receptor beta chains from one sample in a study of CD8+CD57+ T cells in acquired aplastic anemia. TCRdb reprocessed the reads via MiXCR and lists one record per CDR3 protein. The sample includes 150,000 to 200,000 distinct CDR3 sequences, around half of them seen just once. Input material: sorted CD4+, CD8+, or CD8+CD57+ T cells (not recorded which) from PBMCs. The receptors derive from a human donor with aplastic anemia. CDR3s leave out the opening cysteine and the closing phenylalanine or tryptophan. Expanded clones get a size class; other rows say once, few or many, or leave the size out.

abundance	v_gene	j_gene	CDR3aa
NA	TRBV5-1	TRBJ2-7	ASSDETGYEQY
NA	TRBV9	TRBJ1-1	ASSVGASNTEAF
many	TRBV11-2	TRBJ1-1	ASSFQVTSITEAF
NA	TRBV18	TRBJ2-7	ASSPLRRPGYEQY
NA	TRBV7-8	TRBJ2-7	ASGDSSYEQY
few	TRBV6-2/TRBV6-3	TRBJ2-1	ASSMTSGGAGGEQF
NA	TRBV6-1	TRBJ1-1	ASSVTPSDTEAF
many	TRBV19	TRBJ2-2	ASSIDLLAGGELF
NA	TRBV20-1	TRBJ1-4	SARDRGRGKLF
many	TRBV19	TRBJ2-1	ASSIGGGVVQF
NA	TRBV24-1	TRBJ2-5	ATSDRVTQY
NA	TRBV5-1	TRBJ2-3	ASTTGSTDTQY
NA	TRBV6-1	TRBJ1-1	ASSHKTGYDTEAF
many	TRBV7-8	TRBJ1-2	ASSPQGARGYT
many	TRBV20-1	TRBJ2-1	SAGPPGNEQF
NA	TRBV11-2	TRBJ2-7	ASSLGSYRAYFYEQY
many	TRBV7-9	TRBJ1-1	ASSLPLGAGTEAF
many	TRBV20-1	TRBJ2-5	SAGSGGPGETQY
NA	TRBV5-1	TRBJ2-5	ASSHGTSRKETQY
few	TRBV20-1	TRBJ2-2	SAHPPLGRGSTGELF
NA	TRBV20-1	TRBJ2-1	SARLLSSYNEQF
NA	TRBV24-1	TRBJ2-2	ATSDPGQSHGELF
many	TRBV29-1	TRBJ1-1	SVEKGAENTEAF
NA	TRBV29-1	TRBJ1-2	SVPISGGADYGYT
few	TRBV27	TRBJ2-3	ASSLDRSGGAHTDTQY
many	TRBV2	TRBJ1-2	ASRISGGYYGYT
many	TRBV7-6	TRBJ2-1	ASSDRGREGQF
NA	TRBV5-6	TRBJ2-4	ASSLGEVRLAKNIQY
once	TRBV7-6	TRBJ2-7	ASSLGPPRYEQY
many	TRBV6-4	TRBJ1-2	ASSTGDGGYT
NA	TRBV19	TRBJ2-7	ASSDLKGGSYEQY
NA	TRBV7-9	TRBJ1-2	ASSAGVGYT
many	TRBV2	TRBJ2-4	ASSILAGGQNIQY
many	TRBV20-1	TRBJ1-6	SAQVGEGLRSPLH
few	TRBV19	TRBJ2-3	ASTQGTTDTQY
many	TRBV2	TRBJ1-1	ASVSTKDRATNTEAF
many	TRBV25-1	TRBJ1-1	ASSSPGINTEAF
many	TRBV5-4	TRBJ2-3	ASSLTGGLVDTQY
once	TRBV5-1	NA	ASSRTGGWEQY
NA	TRBV18	TRBJ2-3	ASSPQWTTDTQY
few	TRBV15	TRBJ1-1	ATSRVPGEIVGTEAF
many	TRBV5-1	TRBJ1-6	ASSYGRGGTSPLH
NA	TRBV11-2	TRBJ1-1	ASSFRGAATEAF
many	TRBV2	TRBJ1-1	ASSQQGRTEAF
once	TRBV10-3	TRBJ1-1	AISEPGNTEAF
NA	TRBV12-3/TRBV12-4	TRBJ2-1	ASSLGLGGGSPYNEQF
many	TRBV20-1	TRBJ2-7	SAQMDRGQQY
NA	TRBV5-1	TRBJ2-1	ASSRTGILASSYNEQF